One sample yielded the 2 T cell receptor beta chains listed below, sequenced in a study of blood T cell repertoires in COVID-19 (dated by TCRdb to about 2020). The receptor library was made with the immunoSEQ multiplex PCR assay. The table was pulled from immuneACCESS by TCRdb, which kept in-frame rearrangements only. Such tables lose some clones; where checked, under half of the loss comes from unresolved V genes, and the rest has no known cause. This sample holds 50,000 to 65,000 clones; 70% to 90% were observed only once. The ten most abundant clones make up 3.5% of the sample. The sequenced sample was peripheral blood. These receptors came from a man over 45 with active COVID-19.

V is TRBV30 and J is TRBJ1-3; TRBD1 is a possible D gene (6 bases). The CDR3 is 15 amino acids. V was shortened by 2 bases and J by 0 bases, with 11 bases between the two germline ends. Per germline, CDR1 GTSNPN and CDR2 SVGIG (reference sequence). CDR3: CAWSFTGSSGNTIYF. The CDR3 bases are TGTGCCTGGAGTTTCACAGGGAGCTCTGGAAACACCATATATTTT.

J is TRBJ1-6 and V is TRBV6-1; D is perhaps TRBD1 (5 bases). Trimming pared 1 base from V and 7 bases from J, leaving 8 bases between. The CDR3 consists of 14 residues. Germline V gene data show CDR1 as MNHNS and CDR2 as SASEGT. The CDR3 loop is CASSEGTRNSPLHF. The DNA for the CDR3 is TGTGCCAGCAGTGAAGGGACAAGGAATTCACCCCTCCACTTT.